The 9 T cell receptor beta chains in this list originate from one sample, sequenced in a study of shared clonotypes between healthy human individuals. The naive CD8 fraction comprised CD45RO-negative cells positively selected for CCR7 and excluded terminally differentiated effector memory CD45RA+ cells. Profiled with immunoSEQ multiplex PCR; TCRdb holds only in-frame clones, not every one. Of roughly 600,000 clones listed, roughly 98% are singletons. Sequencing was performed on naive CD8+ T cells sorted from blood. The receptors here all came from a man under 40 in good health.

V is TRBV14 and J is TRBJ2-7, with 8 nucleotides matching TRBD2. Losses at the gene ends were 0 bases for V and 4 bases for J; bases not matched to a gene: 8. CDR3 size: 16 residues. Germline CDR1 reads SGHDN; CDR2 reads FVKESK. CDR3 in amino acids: CASSQEWGLGKYEQYF. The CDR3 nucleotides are TGTGCCAGCAGCCAAGAGTGGGGACTAGGGAAGTACGAGCAGTACTTC.

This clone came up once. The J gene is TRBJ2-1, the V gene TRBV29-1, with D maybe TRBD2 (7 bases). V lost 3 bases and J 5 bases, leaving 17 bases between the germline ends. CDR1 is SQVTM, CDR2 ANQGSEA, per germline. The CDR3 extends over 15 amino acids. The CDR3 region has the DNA TGCAGCGTTGAGTCGGGGGCGGGAGAGGACAATGAGCAGTTCTTC. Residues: CSVESGAGEDNEQFF.

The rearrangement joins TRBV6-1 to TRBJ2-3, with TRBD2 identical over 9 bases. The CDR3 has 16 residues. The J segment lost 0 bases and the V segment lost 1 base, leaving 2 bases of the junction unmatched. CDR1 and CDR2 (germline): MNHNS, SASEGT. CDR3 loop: CASSEGTSASTDTQYF. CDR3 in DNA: TGTGCCAGCAGTGAAGGGACTAGCGCCAGCACAGATACGCAGTATTTT.

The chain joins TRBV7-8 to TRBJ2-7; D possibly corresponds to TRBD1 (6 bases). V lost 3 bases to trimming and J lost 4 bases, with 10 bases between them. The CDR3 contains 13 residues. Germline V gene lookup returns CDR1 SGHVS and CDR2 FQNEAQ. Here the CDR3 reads CASSFRQVYEQYF. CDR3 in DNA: TGTGCCAGCAGCTTTAGACAGGTTTACGAGCAGTACTTC.

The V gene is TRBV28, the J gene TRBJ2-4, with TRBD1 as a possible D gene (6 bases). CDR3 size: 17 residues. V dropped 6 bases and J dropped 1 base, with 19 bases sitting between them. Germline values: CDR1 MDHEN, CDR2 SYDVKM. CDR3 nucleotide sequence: TGTGCCAGCAGCCCGCGGCCAGGGGTGATGGCCAAAAACATTCAGTACTTC. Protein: CASSPRPGVMAKNIQYF.

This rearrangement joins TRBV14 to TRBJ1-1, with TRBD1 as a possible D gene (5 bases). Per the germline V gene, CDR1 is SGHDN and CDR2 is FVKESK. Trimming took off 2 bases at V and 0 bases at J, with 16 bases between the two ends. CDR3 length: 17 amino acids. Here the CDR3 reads CASSQTEGRGLNTEAFF. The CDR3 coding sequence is TGTGCCAGCAGCCAAACTGAGGGGCGGGGATTGAACACTGAAGCTTTCTTT. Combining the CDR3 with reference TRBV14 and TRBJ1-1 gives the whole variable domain EAGVTQFPSHSVIEKGQTVTLRCDPISGHDNLYWYRRVMGKEIKFLLHFVKESKQDESGMPNNRFLAERTGGTYSTLKVQPAELEDSGVYFCASSQTEGRGLNTEAFFGQGTRLTVV.

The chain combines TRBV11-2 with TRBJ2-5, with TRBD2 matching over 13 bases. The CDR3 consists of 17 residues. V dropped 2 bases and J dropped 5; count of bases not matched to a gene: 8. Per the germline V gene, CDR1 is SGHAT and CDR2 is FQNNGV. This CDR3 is CASSLLTGLAGAETQYF. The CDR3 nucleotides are TGTGCCAGCAGCTTACTGACTGGACTAGCGGGAGCTGAGACCCAGTACTTC.

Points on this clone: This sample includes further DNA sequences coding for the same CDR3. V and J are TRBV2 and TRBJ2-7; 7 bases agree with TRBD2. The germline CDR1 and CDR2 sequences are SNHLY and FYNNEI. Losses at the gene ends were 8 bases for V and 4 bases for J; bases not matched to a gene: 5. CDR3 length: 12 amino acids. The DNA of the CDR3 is TGTGCCAGCCGGGGAGGGATTTACGAGCAGTACTTC. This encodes CASRGGIYEQYF.

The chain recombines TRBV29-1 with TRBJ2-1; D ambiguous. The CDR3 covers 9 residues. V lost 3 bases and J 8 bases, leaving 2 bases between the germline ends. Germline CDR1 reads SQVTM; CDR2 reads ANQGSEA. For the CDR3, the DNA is TGCAGCGTTGAGTATGAGCAGTTCTTC. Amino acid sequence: CSVEYEQFF.